Below are 18 T cell receptor beta chains sequenced from a single sample in a study of STAT5B mutations in CD4+ large granular lymphocyte leukemia. Method: immunoSEQ multiplex PCR; TCRdb's copy keeps in-frame clones and lacks some. Among approximately 52,000 clones, under 80% were seen once, and the ten largest hold 1.5% to 1.9%. The specimen was CD4+ T cells from blood buffy coats. These receptors were obtained from a human donor in good health.

The genes are TRBV19 and TRBJ1-2, with a weak D call TRBD1 (5 bases). Deletions cut 3 bases from V and 5 bases from J, with 16 bases between. The length of the CDR3 is 15 residues. Germline CDR1 is LNHDA and CDR2 is SQIVND (reference sequence). CDR3 coding DNA: TGTGCCAGTAGTATTTCTAGGACAACAACATATGGCTACACCTTC. As protein: CASSISRTTTYGYTF.

The chain joins TRBV2 to TRBJ2-5; 11 bases map to TRBD2. CDR3 length: 14 residues. J gave up 4 bases and V 4 bases, and 2 bases lay outside the gene matches. Germline loops: CDR1 SNHLY, CDR2 FYNNEI. DNA of the CDR3: TGTGCCAGCAGTGGCCTAGCGGGAGGAGAGACCCAGTACTTC. It codes for CASSGLAGGETQYF.

Only one count was recorded for this clone. The gene calls are TRBV28 and TRBJ2-7; D remains ambiguous. Trimming removed 4 bases from V and 3 bases from J, with 10 bases in between. The CDR3 totals 13 residues. The germline gives CDR1 MDHEN, CDR2 SYDVKM. DNA for the CDR3: TGTGCCAGCAGTTCAGGTTTCCTCTACGAGCAGTACGTC. This translates into CASSSGFLYEQYV.

This chain joins TRBV2 and TRBJ1-2, with 11 bases matching TRBD1. V was clipped by 7 bases and J by 8 bases; unmatched bases: 6. Germline CDR1 SNHLY, CDR2 FYNNEI. CDR3 length: 13 residues. The CDR3 reads CASKTGQGEGYTF. CDR3 DNA sequence: TGTGCCAGCAAGACGGGACAGGGGGAAGGCTACACCTTC.

The gene calls are TRBV7-9 and TRBJ2-1; TRBD1 aligns across 7 bases. Germline V gene data show CDR1 as SEHNR and CDR2 as FQNEAQ (reference sequence). J lost 2 bases, V lost 5 bases, and 6 bases had no gene match. This CDR3 spans 15 amino acids. Here the CDR3 reads CASSPQDRAYNEQFF. The CDR3 DNA reads as TGTGCCAGCAGCCCGCAAGACAGGGCCTACAATGAGCAGTTCTTC.

This clone was observed once. V gene TRBV6-1 combines with J gene TRBJ2-3, with unresolved D. This CDR3 is built from 13 residues. Looked up from germline, CDR1 is MNHNS and CDR2 is SASEGT. Deletions cut 10 bases from V and 1 base from J, with 12 bases between. CDR3 coding DNA: TGTGCCACCGTTCGACGGGGCACAGATACGCAGTATTTT. This encodes CATVRRGTDTQYF.

The gene calls are TRBV7-9 and TRBJ1-1; D might be TRBD1 (5 bases). The CDR3 runs 12 residues. Germline lookup yields CDR1 SEHNR and CDR2 FQNEAQ (reference sequence). V shed 2 bases and J shed 6 bases, with 7 bases lying between them. CDR3 protein: CASSLRGAEAFF. CDR3 bases: TGTGCCAGCAGCTTAAGGGGCGCTGAAGCTTTCTTT.

Here the CDR3 DNA reads TGTGCCAGCAGCGTAACAGGGGCGTGGAGCAATCAGCCCCAGCATTTT. Translating it yields CASSVTGAWSNQPQHF. The chain couples TRBV7-2 to TRBJ1-5; TRBD1 aligns across 7 bases. The germline V gene encodes CDR1 SGHTA and CDR2 FQGNSA. The CDR3 totals 16 residues. V trimming: 5 bases; J trimming: 1 base; junction bases outside the gene matches: 8. Drawing the rest from reference TRBV7-2 and TRBJ1-5, the complete variable domain is GAGVSQSPSNKVTEKGKDVELRCDPISGHTALYWYRQSLGQGLEFLIYFQGNSAPDKSGLPSDRFSAERTGGSVSTLTIQRTQQEDSAVYLCASSVTGAWSNQPQHFGDGTRLSIL.

This clone was picked up one time. This sequence joins TRBV14 and TRBJ1-1; D gene ambiguous. The germline gives CDR1 SGHDN, CDR2 FVKESK. The CDR3 runs to 14 residues. Deletions cut 0 bases from V and 4 bases from J, with 9 bases between. CDR3 coding DNA: TGTGCCAGCAGCCAAGACCCCGCCAGCACTGAAGCTTTCTTT. It encodes CASSQDPASTEAFF.

The genes are TRBV6-1 and TRBJ2-1; D uncertain. Germline CDR1 reads MNHNS; CDR2 reads SASEGT. V gave up 0 bases and J gave up 9 bases, with 9 bases separating them. The CDR3 is 13 amino acids. CDR3 sequence: CASSEAISGEQFF. The CDR3 bases are TGTGCCAGCAGTGAAGCCATATCGGGTGAGCAGTTCTTC.

This clone was picked up a small number of times. The rearrangement joins TRBV5-6 to TRBJ2-5; weak D call: TRBD1 (6 bases). V was pared by 4 bases and J by 0 bases, with 13 bases between. The length of the CDR3 is 15 residues. CDR1 SGHDT and CDR2 YYEEEE come from the germline V gene. The CDR3 region has the DNA TGTGCCAGCAGCCCCGGGCAGGGGTACCAAGAGACCCAGTACTTC. Protein: CASSPGQGYQETQYF.

The rearrangement uses TRBV9 and TRBJ2-2; tentative D call: TRBD2 (7 bases). V shed 3 bases and J shed 7 bases, with 19 bases lying between them. CDR1 and CDR2 from the germline V gene are SGDLS and YYNGEE. This CDR3 has 16 amino acids. The CDR3 region is CASSAGLGGSIGELFF. The CDR3 bases are TGTGCCAGCAGCGCCGGACTAGGGGGAAGTATCGGGGAGCTGTTTTTT.

CDR3 residues: CASSGPPGRPGPEAFF. CDR3 in DNA: TGTGCCAGCAGTGGCCCCCCGGGGAGGCCCGGGCCTGAAGCTTTCTTT. V is TRBV25-1 and J is TRBJ1-1, with D unresolved. The CDR3 totals 16 residues. Germline values: CDR1 MGHDK, CDR2 SYGVNS. Trimming cost V 4 bases and J 6 bases, with 21 bases left between them.

J is TRBJ1-1 and V is TRBV27; unclear D gene. The CDR3 consists of 15 residues. Trimming shortened V by 6 bases and J by 0 bases, and 14 bases separated the two germline ends. Germline CDR1 reads MNHEY; CDR2 reads SMNVEV (reference sequence). The CDR3 sequence: CASRFSQIMNTEAFF. The CDR3 bases are TGTGCCAGCAGGTTCTCACAGATTATGAACACTGAAGCTTTCTTT.

The chain recombines TRBV6-1 with TRBJ2-7; 9 nucleotides line up with TRBD1. Germline CDR1 is MNHNS and CDR2 is SASEGT. The CDR3 consists of 13 residues. V lost 6 bases and J lost 6; bases outside the gene matches: 6. The CDR3 coding sequence is TGTGCCAGCAGGGAGACAGGGGGGTCCGAGCAGTACGTC. The encoded protein is CASRETGGSEQYV.

V and J are TRBV19 and TRBJ2-1; D gene uncertain. V lost 0 bases, J lost 6 bases, and 12 bases lay in between. Germline-derived CDR1 and CDR2 are LNHDA and SQIVND (reference sequence). This CDR3 contains 15 residues. CDR3 nucleotides: TGTGCCAGTAGTATAGATCAAGGACGGATCAATGAGCAGTTCTTC. Protein sequence: CASSIDQGRINEQFF.

This clone was seen only once. The chain is built from TRBV18 and TRBJ2-4; D may be TRBD1 (6 bases). CDR1 is KGHSH, CDR2 LQKENI, per germline. CDR3 length equals 15 residues. With 1 base removed from V and 6 bases from J, the gap between germline ends came to 13 bases. Here the CDR3 DNA reads TGTGCCAGCTCACCACGCCGGGAAGGGGGAAACATTCAGTACTTC. The encoded protein is CASSPRREGGNIQYF.

The rearrangement uses TRBV7-2 and TRBJ2-5; TRBD2 might be the D (6 bases). V gave up 5 bases and J gave up 3 bases, with 16 bases separating them. Germline CDR1 is SGHTA and CDR2 is FQGNSA. The length of the CDR3 is 15 residues. The CDR3 region is CASSLGGDAEETQYF. The CDR3 DNA follows: TGTGCCAGCAGCCTGGGAGGCGATGCGGAAGAGACCCAGTACTTC.